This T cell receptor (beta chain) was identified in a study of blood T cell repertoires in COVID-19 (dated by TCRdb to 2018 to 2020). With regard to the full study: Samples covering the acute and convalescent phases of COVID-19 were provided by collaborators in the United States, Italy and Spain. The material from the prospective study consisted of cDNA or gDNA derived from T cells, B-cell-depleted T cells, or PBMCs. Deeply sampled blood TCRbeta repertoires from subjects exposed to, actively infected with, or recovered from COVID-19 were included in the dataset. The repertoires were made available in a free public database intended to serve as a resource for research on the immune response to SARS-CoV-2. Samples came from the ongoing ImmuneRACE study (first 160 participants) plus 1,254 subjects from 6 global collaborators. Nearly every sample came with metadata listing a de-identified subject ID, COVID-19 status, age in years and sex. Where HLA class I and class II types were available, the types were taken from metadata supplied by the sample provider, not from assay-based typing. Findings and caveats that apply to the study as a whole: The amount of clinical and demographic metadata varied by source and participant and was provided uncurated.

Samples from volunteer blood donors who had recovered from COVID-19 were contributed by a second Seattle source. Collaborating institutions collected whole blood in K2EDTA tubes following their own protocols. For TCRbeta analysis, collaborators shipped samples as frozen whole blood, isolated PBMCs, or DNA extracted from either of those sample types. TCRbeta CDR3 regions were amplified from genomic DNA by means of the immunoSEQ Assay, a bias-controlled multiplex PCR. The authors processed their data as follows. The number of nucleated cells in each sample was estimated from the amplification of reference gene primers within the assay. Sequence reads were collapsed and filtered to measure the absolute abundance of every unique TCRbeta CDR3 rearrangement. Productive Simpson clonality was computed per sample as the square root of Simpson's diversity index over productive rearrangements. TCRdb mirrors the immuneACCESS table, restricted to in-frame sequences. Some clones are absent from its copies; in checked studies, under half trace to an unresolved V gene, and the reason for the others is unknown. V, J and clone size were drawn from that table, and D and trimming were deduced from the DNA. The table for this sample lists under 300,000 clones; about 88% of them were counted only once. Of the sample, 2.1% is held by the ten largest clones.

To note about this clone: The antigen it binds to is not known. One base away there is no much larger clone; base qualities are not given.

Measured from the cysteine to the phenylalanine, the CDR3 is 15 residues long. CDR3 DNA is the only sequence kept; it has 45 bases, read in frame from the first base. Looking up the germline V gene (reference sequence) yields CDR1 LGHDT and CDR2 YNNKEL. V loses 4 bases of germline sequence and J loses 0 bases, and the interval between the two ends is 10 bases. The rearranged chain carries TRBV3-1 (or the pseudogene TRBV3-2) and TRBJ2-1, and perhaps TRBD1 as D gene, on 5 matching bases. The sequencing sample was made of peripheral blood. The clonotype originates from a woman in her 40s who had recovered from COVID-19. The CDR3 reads CASSPRTGSYNEQFF. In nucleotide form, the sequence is TGTGCCAGCAGCCCCCGAACAGGCTCCTACAATGAGCAGTTCTTC.